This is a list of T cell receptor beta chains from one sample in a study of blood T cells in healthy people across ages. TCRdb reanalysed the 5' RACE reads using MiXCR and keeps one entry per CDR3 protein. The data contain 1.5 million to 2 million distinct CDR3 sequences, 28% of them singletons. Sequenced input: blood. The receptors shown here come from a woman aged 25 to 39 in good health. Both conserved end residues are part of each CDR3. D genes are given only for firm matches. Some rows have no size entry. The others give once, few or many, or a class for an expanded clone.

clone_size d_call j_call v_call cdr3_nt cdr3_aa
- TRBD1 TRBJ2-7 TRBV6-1 TGTGCCAGCAGTGAACAGGACAGGGACGAGCAGTACTTC CASSEQDRDEQYF
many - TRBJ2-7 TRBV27 TGTGCCAGCTCCCGAACCCGGAGCGGGTTTGGCGAGCAGTACTTC CASSRTRSGFGEQYF
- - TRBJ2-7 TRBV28 TGTGCCAGCAGTTCTCCGGAGGGGGGGAAATACGAGCAGTACTTC CASSSPEGGKYEQYF
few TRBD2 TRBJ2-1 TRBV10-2 TGCGCCACCTGGACTAGCAGATACAATGAGCAGTTCTTC CATWTSRYNEQFF
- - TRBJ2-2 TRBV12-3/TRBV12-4 TGTGCCAGCAGCTGGGACACCTCGGGCGGGGAGCTGTTTTTT CASSWDTSGGELFF
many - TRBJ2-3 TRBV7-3 TGTGCCAGCAGCTTAGCCAGCCCAGATACGCAGTATTTT CASSLASPDTQYF
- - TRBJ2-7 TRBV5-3 TGTGCCAGCAGCTTGGCGGAGGCAGCTAGCCTCTACGAGCAGTACTTC CASSLAEAASLYEQYF
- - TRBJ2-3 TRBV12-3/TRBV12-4 TGTGCCAGCGTACTTGGCGGAGAGGGTACGCAGTATTTT CASVLGGEGTQYF
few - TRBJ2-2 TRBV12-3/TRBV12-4 TGTGCCAGCAGTCCACAGGGTGGAACCGGGGAGCTGTTTTTT CASSPQGGTGELFF
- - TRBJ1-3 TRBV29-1 TGCAGCGTTACCGATAGTGGCTCTGGAAACACCATATATTTT CSVTDSGSGNTIYF
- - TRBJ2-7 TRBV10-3 TGTGCCATCAGTGGGGAGACGGGAGAGCAGTACTTC CAISGETGEQYF
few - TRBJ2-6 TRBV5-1 TGCGCCTCCCAGCGGGCTATTGGGGCCAACGTCCTGACTTTC CASQRAIGANVLTF
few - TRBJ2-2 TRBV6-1 TGTGCCAGCACTCATTTGGACACCGGGGAGCTGTTTTTT CASTHLDTGELFF
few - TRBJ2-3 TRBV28 TGTGCCAGCAGTTTAACACAGGAAGATACGCAGTATTTT CASSLTQEDTQYF
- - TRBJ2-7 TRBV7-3 TGTGCCAGCAGCTTTGATCCGGACTACGAGCGGTACTTC CASSFDPDYERYF
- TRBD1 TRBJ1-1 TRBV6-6 TGTGCCAGCAGTTGCCGGGGACAGGGGAGGAGGGCTGAAGCTTTCTTT CASSCRGQGRRAEAFF
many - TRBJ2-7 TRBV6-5 TGTGCCAGCCTGCGTGACCAGGGCATCATACCCTCCTACGAGCAGTACTTC CASLRDQGIIPSYEQYF
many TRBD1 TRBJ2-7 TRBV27 TGTGCCAGCAGTTCCTCGACAGGGGTCGAGCAGTACTTC CASSSSTGVEQYF
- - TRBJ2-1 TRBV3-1 TGTGCCAGCAGCCTCAGACAGAACAATGAGCAGTTCTTC CASSLRQNNEQFF
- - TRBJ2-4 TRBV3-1 TGTGCCAGCAGCCAAGAATCTGGTGAGCAGTACTTC CASSQESGEQYF
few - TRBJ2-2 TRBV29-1 TGCAGCGTCCGTACAGATTTCAACACCGGGGAGCTGTTTTTT CSVRTDFNTGELFF
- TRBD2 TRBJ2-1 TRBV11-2 TGTGCCAGCAGCTTAGAGACTAGCGGGGTCAATGAGCAGTTCTTC CASSLETSGVNEQFF
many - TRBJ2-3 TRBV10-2 TGCGCCAGCAGTGAGTCTTTTGGGACGACAACTAGCACAGATACGCAGTATTTT CASSESFGTTTSTDTQYF
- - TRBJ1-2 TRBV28 TGTGCCGGCGGGGAACAGACTAACTATGGCTACACCTTC CAGGEQTNYGYTF